The clone carrying this T cell receptor (beta chain) has just one count. The data derive from a study of blood T cell repertoires in COVID-19. As originally analysed: Reference gene primer amplification gave estimated nucleated cell counts. Profiled with immunoSEQ multiplex PCR; TCRdb holds only in-frame clones, not every one. The V and J calls and clone size were taken over from that table, and D and trimming were inferred from the DNA. This sample has 200,000 or so clones, with around four fifths found just once. This sequence was found in a woman aged 55-69 years who had recovered from COVID-19. The specimen was peripheral blood.

The CDR3 bases are TGTGCCAGCAGCCAAGTACTAGCGGGGGAGCTGTTTTTT. Translation gives CASSQVLAGELFF. The rearrangement uses TRBV14 and TRBJ2-2; 7 bases align to TRBD2. Germline lookup yields CDR1 SGHDN and CDR2 FVKESK. This CDR3 is 13 amino acids long. The junction had 1 base not matched to a gene; V was cut back by 1 base and J by 8 bases. The entire variable domain, with the rest obtained from reference TRBV14 and TRBJ2-2, is as follows: EAGVTQFPSHSVIEKGQTVTLRCDPISGHDNLYWYRRVMGKEIKFLLHFVKESKQDESGMPNNRFLAERTGGTYSTLKVQPAELEDSGVYFCASSQVLAGELFFGEGSRLTVL.